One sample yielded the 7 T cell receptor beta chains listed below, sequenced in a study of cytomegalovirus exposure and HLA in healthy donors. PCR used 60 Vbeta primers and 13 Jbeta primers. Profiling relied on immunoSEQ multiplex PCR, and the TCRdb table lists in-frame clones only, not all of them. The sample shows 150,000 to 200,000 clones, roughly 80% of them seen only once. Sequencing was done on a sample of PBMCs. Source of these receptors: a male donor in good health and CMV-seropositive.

The DNA of the CDR3 is TGTGCCAGCAGCCGCCGGGACACCGTGAGCGAGCAGTACTTC. This encodes CASSRRDTVSEQYF. The chain has TRBV7-6 and TRBJ2-7, with D maybe TRBD1 (6 bases). CDR1 and CDR2 (germline): SGHVS, FNYEAQ. Trimming took 5 bases from V and 6 from J, leaving 17 bases between them. The CDR3 loop spans 14 amino acids.

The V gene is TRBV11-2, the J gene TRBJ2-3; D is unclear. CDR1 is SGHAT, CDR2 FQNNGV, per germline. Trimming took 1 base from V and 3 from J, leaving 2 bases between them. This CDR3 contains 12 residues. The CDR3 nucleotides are TGTGCCAGCAGCTTAGCGACAGATACGCAGTATTTT. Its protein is CASSLATDTQYF.

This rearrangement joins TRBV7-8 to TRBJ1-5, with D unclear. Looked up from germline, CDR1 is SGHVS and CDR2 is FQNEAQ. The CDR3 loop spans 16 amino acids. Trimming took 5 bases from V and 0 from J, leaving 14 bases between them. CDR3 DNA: TGTGCCAGCAGCCCCACACGTACCAATAGCAATCAGCCCCAGCATTTT. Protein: CASSPTRTNSNQPQHF. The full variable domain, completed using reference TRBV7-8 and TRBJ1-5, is GAGVSQSPRYKVAKRGQDVALRCDPISGHVSLFWYQQALGQGPEFLTYFQNEAQLDKSGLPSDRFFAERPEGSVSTLKIQRTQQEDSAVYLCASSPTRTNSNQPQHFGDGTRLSIL.

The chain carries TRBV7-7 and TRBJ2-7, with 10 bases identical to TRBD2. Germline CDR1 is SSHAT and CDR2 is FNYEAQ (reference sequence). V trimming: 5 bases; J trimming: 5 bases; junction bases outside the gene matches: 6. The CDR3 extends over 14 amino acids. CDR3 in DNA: TGTGCCAGCAGCCCAGGGCTAGCGGGGGACGAGCAGTACTTC. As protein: CASSPGLAGDEQYF. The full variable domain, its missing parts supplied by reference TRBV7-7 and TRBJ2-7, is GAGVSQSPRYKVTKRGQDVTLRCDPISSHATLYWYQQALGQGPEFLTYFNYEAQPDKSGLPSDRFSAERPEGSISTLTIQRTEQRDSAMYRCASSPGLAGDEQYFGPGTRLTVT.

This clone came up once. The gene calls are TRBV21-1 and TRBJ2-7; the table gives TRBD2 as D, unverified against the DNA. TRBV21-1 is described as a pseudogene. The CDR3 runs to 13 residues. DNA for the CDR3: TGTGCCAGCAACCCCATACCACTCTGCGAGCAGTACTTC. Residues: CASNPIPLCEQYF.

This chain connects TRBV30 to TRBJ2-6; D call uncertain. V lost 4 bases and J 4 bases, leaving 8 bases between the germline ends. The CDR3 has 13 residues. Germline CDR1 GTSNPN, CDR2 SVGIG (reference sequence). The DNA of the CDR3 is TGTGCCTGGACCGGGTACGGGGCCAACGTCCTGACTTTC. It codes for CAWTGYGANVLTF.

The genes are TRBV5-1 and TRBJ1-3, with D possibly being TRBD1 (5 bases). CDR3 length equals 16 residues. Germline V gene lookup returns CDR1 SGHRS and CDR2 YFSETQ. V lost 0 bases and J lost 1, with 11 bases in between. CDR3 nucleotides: TGCGCCAGCAGCTTGGATGCAGGGATGTCTGGAAACACCATATATTTT. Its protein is CASSLDAGMSGNTIYF.